The text below deals with one T cell receptor beta chain. The antigen remains undetermined. In the original workflow: Filtering differed for immunoSEQ, which gave only junction sequences without quality scores. Sequenced by immunoSEQ multiplex PCR; TCRdb stores in-frame clones only, minus some. V, J and clone size are taken as reported in that table, and D and trimming were inferred from the DNA itself. The sample includes a few million clones, approximately 93% of them seen just once. The CDR3 consists of 15 residues. Germline V lookup: CDR1 SGHTA, CDR2 FQGNSA. V was shortened by 5 bases and J by 3 bases, with 14 bases between the two germline ends. The entry originates in a study of shared clonotypes between healthy human individuals. Study results and limitations: Four donors held about 5% of naive CD4 clonotypes in common.

This sequence joins TRBV7-2 and TRBJ2-1; D gene ambiguous. The source of this sequence is a man between 18 and 35 years old in good health. Some clones in this sample may be carry-over from other donors' samples. Specimen: naive CD4+ T cells from PBMCs. Subset of the sample: CD45RA+ positively selected. CDR3 nucleotides: TGTGCCAGCAGCCTATGGTCGCGGAACTACAATGAGCAGTTCTTC. This gives the protein CASSLWSRNYNEQFF.